A selection of T cell receptor beta chains follows, all from one sample in a study of identifying expanded T cells in peripheral blood. Sequencing used immunoSEQ multiplex PCR; TCRdb keeps in-frame clones, though not all of them. Here the sample spans about 63,000 clones, about 85% being singletons. Sample: blood. Receptor source: a person aged 18-70 years in good health. The CDR3 runs from the conserved cysteine through the conserved F or W. D genes are given only for firm matches. Where a row states a size, it is once, few, many or the class of an expanded clone; other rows omit it.

clone_size: NA
v_call: TRBV7-2
j_call: TRBJ2-3
d_call: TRBD2
cdr3_aa: CASSLVTSGGTQYF
cdr3_nt: TGTGCCAGCAGCTTAGTAACTAGCGGGGGGACGCAGTATTTT

clone_size: NA
v_call: TRBV11-3
j_call: TRBJ2-3
d_call: TRBD2
cdr3_aa: CASTSGSPDTQYF
cdr3_nt: TGTGCCAGCACTAGCGGGAGCCCCGATACGCAGTATTTT

clone_size: NA
v_call: TRBV28
j_call: TRBJ2-5
d_call: NA
cdr3_aa: CASSFLLGDLGPQETQYF
cdr3_nt: TGTGCCAGCAGTTTTCTGCTGGGGGACTTAGGTCCCCAAGAGACCCAGTACTTC

clone_size: NA
v_call: TRBV19
j_call: TRBJ1-1
d_call: NA
cdr3_aa: CASSIRGRVAEAFF
cdr3_nt: TGTGCCAGTAGTATCCGTGGCCGGGTGGCTGAAGCTTTCTTT

clone_size: NA
v_call: TRBV7-2
j_call: TRBJ2-5
d_call: NA
cdr3_aa: CASNLWGIKETQYF
cdr3_nt: TGTGCCAGCAACCTGTGGGGTATCAAGGAGACCCAGTACTTC

clone_size: once
v_call: TRBV6-6
j_call: TRBJ2-7
d_call: NA
cdr3_aa: CASSYSGRSYEQYF
cdr3_nt: TGTGCCAGCAGTTACTCGGGCAGATCCTACGAGCAGTACTTC

clone_size: NA
v_call: TRBV11-1
j_call: TRBJ2-3
d_call: NA
cdr3_aa: CASSLDGGVRQYF
cdr3_nt: TGTGCCAGCAGCTTAGACGGGGGCGTCCGGCAGTATTTT

clone_size: NA
v_call: TRBV2
j_call: TRBJ2-4
d_call: NA
cdr3_aa: CATQEDLLAKNIQYF
cdr3_nt: TGTGCCACCCAGGAGGACCTTCTGGCCAAAAACATTCAGTACTTC

clone_size: NA
v_call: TRBV18
j_call: TRBJ1-3
d_call: TRBD1
cdr3_aa: CASYDARGHSGNTIYF
cdr3_nt: TGTGCCAGCTACGATGCCAGGGGGCACTCTGGAAACACCATATATTTT

clone_size: NA
v_call: TRBV19
j_call: TRBJ1-5
d_call: TRBD1
cdr3_aa: CASSMGTGGYGNQPQHF
cdr3_nt: TGTGCCAGTAGTATGGGGACAGGGGGCTACGGCAATCAGCCCCAGCATTTT

clone_size: NA
v_call: TRBV14
j_call: TRBJ2-7
d_call: NA
cdr3_aa: CASSQIAGQLEAEQYF
cdr3_nt: TGTGCCAGCAGCCAAATCGCTGGACAGTTGGAGGCCGAGCAGTACTTC

clone_size: NA
v_call: TRBV5-1
j_call: TRBJ1-1
d_call: NA
cdr3_aa: CASSTGTRTEAFF
cdr3_nt: TGCGCCAGCAGCACCGGGACGAGGACTGAAGCTTTCTTT

clone_size: NA
v_call: TRBV9
j_call: TRBJ2-3
d_call: NA
cdr3_aa: CASSQVGGLTDTQYF
cdr3_nt: TGTGCCAGCAGCCAAGTCGGGGGTCTTACAGATACGCAGTATTTT

clone_size: NA
v_call: TRBV6-6
j_call: TRBJ1-2
d_call: NA
cdr3_aa: CASSSRELWGPYGYTF
cdr3_nt: TGTGCCAGCAGTTCCAGGGAGTTGTGGGGGCCCTATGGCTACACCTTC

clone_size: NA
v_call: TRBV29-1
j_call: TRBJ1-1
d_call: NA
cdr3_aa: CSVDMGGMNTEAFF
cdr3_nt: TGCAGCGTTGATATGGGGGGGATGAACACTGAAGCTTTCTTT

clone_size: NA
v_call: TRBV14
j_call: TRBJ1-1
d_call: NA
cdr3_aa: CASSQAYLNTEAFF
cdr3_nt: TGTGCCAGCAGCCAAGCGTACCTGAACACTGAAGCTTTCTTT

clone_size: NA
v_call: TRBV6-5
j_call: TRBJ1-1
d_call: NA
cdr3_aa: CASRTLRGGTEAFF
cdr3_nt: TGTGCCAGCAGGACCCTCCGGGGGGGCACTGAAGCTTTCTTT

clone_size: NA
v_call: TRBV7-7
j_call: TRBJ2-2
d_call: NA
cdr3_aa: CASSPLARGTGELFF
cdr3_nt: TGTGCCAGCAGCCCACTAGCCCGCGGCACCGGGGAGCTGTTTTTT